Following are 22 T cell receptor beta chains from one sample sequenced in a study of Ad26.COV2.S vaccination and SARS-CoV-2 variants (dated by TCRdb to the early 2020s). The library was obtained by the immunoSEQ multiplex PCR assay. Sourced from immuneACCESS, this table was stored by TCRdb with only in-frame sequences that have V and J called. A share of the clones is absent; for the studies checked, an unresolved V gene accounts for under half, and the remainder has no known explanation. This sample is represented by hundreds of thousands of clones; 89% of them were singletons. The top ten constitute roughly 1.5% of the sample. The sample's treatment or condition label, in plain terms: 15 to 20 received Ad26.COV2.S at low or high dose, single or two shots; several received placebo; per-sample allocation not given. For vaccine and placebo recipients, the sequenced repertoires came from samples collected on day 63 after the first injection.

This specimen was peripheral blood, taken in a trial of Ad26.COV2.S vaccine versus placebo. These receptors originate from a person between 18 and 65 years old who received the Ad26.COV2.S COVID-19 vaccine or a placebo.

V is TRBV3-1 (or the pseudogene TRBV3-2) and J is TRBJ1-2; tentatively, D is TRBD1 (6 bases). The CDR3 runs to 15 residues. Per the germline V gene, CDR1 is LGHDT and CDR2 is YNNKEL (reference sequence). The V end was cut by 4 bases, the J end by 8 bases, with 20 bases between. CDR3 in amino acids: CASSPRRTVSSGYTF. CDR3 DNA sequence: TGTGCCAGCAGCCCAAGGAGGACAGTATCTTCCGGCTACACCTTC.

The chain has TRBV5-5 and TRBJ1-3, with 9 bases aligning to TRBD1. Per germline, CDR1 SGHKS and CDR2 YYEKEE (reference sequence). The CDR3 covers 16 residues. J was trimmed by 8 bases and V by 3 bases; bases with no gene match: 12. The CDR3 bases are TGTGCCAGCAGCTGGACAGGGGTACCCTTGGGAGACACCATATATTTT. Translated, it gives CASSWTGVPLGDTIYF.

This chain links TRBV11-3 with TRBJ2-1; D is undetermined. Trimming pared 0 bases from V and 7 bases from J, leaving 10 bases between. CDR1 is SGHNT, CDR2 YENEEA, per germline. The CDR3 runs to 14 residues. CDR3 amino acids: CASSLDSLGNEQFF. In nucleotides, the CDR3 is TGTGCCAGCAGCTTAGATTCTCTTGGGAATGAGCAGTTCTTC. The complete variable domain, with remaining parts taken from reference TRBV11-3 and TRBJ2-1, reads EAGVVQSPRYKIIEKKQPVAFWCNPISGHNTLYWYLQNLGQGPELLIRYENEEAVDDSQLPKDRFSAERLKGVDSTLKIQPAELGDSAVYLCASSLDSLGNEQFFGPGTRLTVL.

This clone was recorded once. V and J are TRBV5-6 and TRBJ2-1; possibly TRBD1 or TRBD2 for D (5 bases each). The V end lost 1 base, the J end lost 3 bases, and 11 bases lay between the germline ends. This CDR3 is 15 amino acids long. Germline values: CDR1 SGHDT, CDR2 YYEEEE. CDR3 in DNA: TGTGCCAGCAGCTTGCGGGGCGGTTTCTACAATGAGCAGTTCTTC. It codes for CASSLRGGFYNEQFF.

The V call is TRBV10-2, the J call TRBJ2-7, with D perhaps matching TRBD2 (6 bases). V gave up 6 bases and J gave up 2 bases, with 14 bases separating them. Germline lookup yields CDR1 WSHSY and CDR2 SAAADI. This CDR3 spans 14 amino acids. CDR3 amino acids: CASSRGRVTYEQYF. The CDR3 DNA reads TGCGCCAGCAGCCGGGGGAGAGTGACCTACGAGCAGTACTTC.

This chain joins TRBV9 and TRBJ1-1; no clear D gene. The V end was cut by 6 bases, the J end by 7 bases, with 16 bases between. The CDR3 runs to 13 residues. Germline V gene sequence: CDR1 SGDLS, CDR2 YYNGEE. Here the CDR3 reads CASKGSLQGEAFF. CDR3 DNA sequence: TGTGCCAGCAAGGGTTCCCTCCAAGGTGAAGCTTTCTTT.

As regards this clone: Other DNA sequences in this specimen translate into the identical CDR3. The chain links TRBV7-9 to TRBJ2-1; 10 bases fit TRBD2. The germline gives CDR1 SEHNR, CDR2 FQNEAQ (reference sequence). Trimming removed 2 bases from V and 5 bases from J; junction bases left unmatched: 0. This CDR3 contains 14 residues. The CDR3 sequence is CASSLLAGDNEQFF. DNA for the CDR3: TGTGCCAGCAGCTTACTAGCGGGAGACAATGAGCAGTTCTTC. Looking up the rest from reference TRBV7-9 and TRBJ2-1 gives the full variable domain: DTGVSQNPRHKITKRGQNVTFRCDPISEHNRLYWYRQTLGQGPEFLTYFQNEAQLEKSRLLSDRFSAERPKGSFSTLEIQRTEQGDSAMYLCASSLLAGDNEQFFGPGTRLTVL.

The chain uses TRBV2 and TRBJ1-1; D is ambiguous. The CDR3 runs to 14 residues. Per germline, CDR1 SNHLY and CDR2 FYNNEI. V shed 2 bases and J shed 1 base, with 8 bases lying between them. The CDR3 DNA is TGTGCCAGCAGTGAAATGGGCAGGAACACTGAAGCTTTCTTT. Translation gives CASSEMGRNTEAFF.

This chain uses TRBV5-1 with TRBJ1-3; TRBD1 aligns across 8 bases. V was pared by 0 bases and J by 0 bases, with 11 bases of the junction left unmatched. Germline loops: CDR1 SGHRS, CDR2 YFSETQ. CDR3 size: 19 residues. CDR3 nucleotides: TGCGCCAGCAGCTTGGTCTACAGGGGGAGAGGGGCCTCTGGAAACACCATATATTTT. It translates to CASSLVYRGRGASGNTIYF. Drawing the rest from reference TRBV5-1 and TRBJ1-3, the complete variable domain is KAGVTQTPRYLIKTRGQQVTLSCSPISGHRSVSWYQQTPGQGLQFLFEYFSETQRNKGNFPGRFSGRQFSNSRSEMNVSTLELGDSALYLCASSLVYRGRGASGNTIYFGEGSWLTVV.

The chain combines TRBV7-9 with TRBJ2-2; a weak D match, TRBD2 (6 bases). CDR1 SEHNR and CDR2 FQNEAQ come from the germline V gene (reference sequence). CDR3 length: 16 amino acids. V was clipped by 5 bases and J by 4 bases, with 17 bases between them. The CDR3 nucleotides read TGTGCCAGCAGCCCAGTCAGGGCCGGGGGCACCGGGGAGCTGTTTTTT. Its protein product is CASSPVRAGGTGELFF.

The gene calls are TRBV11-1 and TRBJ2-3; D might be TRBD1 or TRBD2, each matching 6 bases. Germline CDR1 SGHAT, CDR2 FQDESV (reference sequence). The length of the CDR3 is 16 residues. Trimming took 1 base from V and 2 from J, leaving 13 bases between them. The CDR3 spells CASSLVIAGHTDTQYF. The CDR3 nucleotides read TGTGCCAGCAGCTTAGTAATTGCGGGACACACAGATACGCAGTATTTT.

This sequence joins TRBV2 and TRBJ2-3; maybe TRBD2 (5 bases). Germline V gene data show CDR1 as SNHLY and CDR2 as FYNNEI. The V end lost 8 bases, the J end lost 2 bases, and 11 bases lay between the germline ends. There are 13 residues in the CDR3. The CDR3 coding sequence is TGTGCCAGCCAGAGAGGGAACACAGATACGCAGTATTTT. This gives the protein CASQRGNTDTQYF. Based on the CDR3 plus reference TRBV2 and TRBJ2-3, the full variable domain is EPEVTQTPSHQVTQMGQEVILRCVPISNHLYFYWYRQILGQKVEFLVSFYNNEISEKSEIFDDQFSVERPDGSNFTLKIRSTKLEDSAMYFCASQRGNTDTQYFGPGTRLTVL.

The gene calls are TRBV4-2 and TRBJ1-4, with D perhaps matching TRBD1 (5 bases). The CDR3 is made up of 16 amino acids. Per germline, CDR1 LGHNA and CDR2 YNFKEQ. V shed 5 bases and J shed 0 bases, with 13 bases lying between them. DNA of the CDR3: TGTGCCAGCAGCTTTGTAGGGGCCGCAACTAATGAAAAACTGTTTTTT. Amino acids: CASSFVGAATNEKLFF.

V and J are TRBV11-2 and TRBJ2-3; D could derive from TRBD1 or TRBD2 (7 bases each). CDR3 length equals 17 residues. V lost 5 bases, J lost 6 bases, and 24 bases lay in between. Per germline, CDR1 SGHAT and CDR2 FQNNGV. The CDR3 reads CASSLLPQGGGPDTQYF. The CDR3 nucleotides read TGTGCCAGCAGCCTCCTTCCCCAGGGGGGGGGCCCCGATACGCAGTATTTT.

In this sample, this clone turned up once. The chain couples TRBV6-1 to TRBJ1-5; TRBD1 agrees at 7 bases. From germline, CDR1 is MNHNS and CDR2 SASEGT. V was pared by 0 bases and J by 7 bases, with 9 bases of the junction left unmatched. The CDR3 spans 16 residues. The CDR3 bases are TGTGCCAGCAGTGAAGCCATCAGGGGGACGAGGCAGCCCCAGCATTTT. As protein: CASSEAIRGTRQPQHF.

Comments on this clone: The sample carries other DNA sequences with the same CDR3. The J gene is TRBJ1-6, the V gene TRBV27; D ambiguous. The CDR3 contains 14 residues. V was pared by 0 bases and J by 4 bases, with 4 bases between. From germline, CDR1 is MNHEY and CDR2 SMNVEV (reference sequence). CDR3 coding DNA: TGTGCCAGCAGTTTATCGAGTTATAATTCACCCCTCCACTTT. Residues: CASSLSSYNSPLHF.

The chain uses TRBV6-2 or TRBV6-3 and TRBJ2-7, with TRBD1 as a possible D gene (5 bases). The germline CDR1 and CDR2 sequences are MNHEY and SVGEGT. The CDR3 runs 16 residues. Trimming stripped 5 bases from V and 3 bases from J, with 20 bases between. The CDR3 region has the DNA TGTGCCAGCAGTCGCCCAGCAGGGAACTTGGTCTACGAGCAGTACTTC. Its translation is CASSRPAGNLVYEQYF.

The genes are TRBV30 and TRBJ2-6; either TRBD1 or TRBD2 may supply D (5 bases each). The CDR3 is made up of 18 amino acids. Germline V CDR1 and CDR2: GTSNPN, SVGIG (reference sequence). The V gene lost 1 base and the J gene lost 0 bases, with 16 bases spanning the gap. DNA of the CDR3: TGTGCCTGGAGTGAGGGGAGAAGTTTTAACTCTGGGGCCAACGTCCTGACTTTC. Translating gives CAWSEGRSFNSGANVLTF.

The genes are TRBV5-5 and TRBJ2-2; 7 bases line up with TRBD2. CDR3 length equals 16 residues. Per germline, CDR1 SGHKS and CDR2 YYEKEE (reference sequence). Germline trimming cut 2 bases from V and 5 bases from J; bases unmatched to any gene: 9. CDR3: CASSLNGGMITGELFF. For the CDR3, the DNA is TGTGCCAGCAGCTTAAACGGGGGGATGATTACCGGGGAGCTGTTTTTT.

The chain combines TRBV5-1 with TRBJ2-5, with 8 bases identical to TRBD1. The ends lost 4 bases at V and 4 bases at J; junction bases unmatched: 9. From germline, CDR1 is SGHRS and CDR2 YFSETQ. This CDR3 comprises 15 residues. This CDR3 reads CASSPRAGGRETQYF. The CDR3 DNA is TGCGCCAGCAGCCCTCGGGCAGGGGGCCGAGAGACCCAGTACTTC. Using reference TRBV5-1 and TRBJ2-5 for the parts outside the CDR3, the full variable domain is KAGVTQTPRYLIKTRGQQVTLSCSPISGHRSVSWYQQTPGQGLQFLFEYFSETQRNKGNFPGRFSGRQFSNSRSEMNVSTLELGDSALYLCASSPRAGGRETQYFGPGTRLLVL.

The chain couples TRBV4-2 to TRBJ1-4, with 9 positions matching TRBD1. CDR3 length equals 15 residues. Trimming at V came to 2 bases and at J to 5 bases, leaving 3 bases not matched to a gene. The V gene's germline CDR1 is LGHNA and CDR2 YNFKEQ. This CDR3 is CASSQMTGGNEKLFF. CDR3 DNA sequence: TGTGCCAGCAGCCAAATGACAGGGGGGAATGAAAAACTGTTTTTT.

This clone was seen only once. This CDR3 is also generated by other DNA sequences in the sample. The chain has TRBV6-5 and TRBJ2-5; 9 nucleotides match TRBD2. V lost 5 bases to trimming and J lost 0 bases; unmatched junction nucleotides: 1. From germline, CDR1 is MNHEY and CDR2 SVGAGI. The CDR3 runs 14 residues. The CDR3: CASSRLADQETQYF. Written as DNA, the CDR3 is TGTGCCAGCAGTCGACTAGCGGACCAAGAGACCCAGTACTTC.